The 10 T cell receptor beta chains listed next were all sequenced from one sample in a study of early T cells in non-severe SARS-CoV-2 infection (TCRdb year 2021). Libraries were constructed by 5' RACE. Reads for this sample came from a NextSeq 500. TCRdb reworked the public reads: Q25 trimming with fastp, MiXCR clone assembly, productive beta chains retained. Each entry is one CDR3 protein sequence, shown with its most common DNA and genes. In this sample the table shows some 40,000 distinct CDR3 sequences, 5.4% of which occur a single time. Approximately 6% of the sample rests with the top ten. Sequences were derived from whole blood, sampled at baseline. The receptor set was obtained from an adult who was a healthcare worker with PCR-confirmed SARS-CoV-2 infection or an uninfected control (not recorded which).

This clonotype has a handful of counts. The V call is TRBV7-9, the J call TRBJ2-1; 8 nucleotides align to TRBD1. This CDR3 spans 14 amino acids. In germline, CDR1 is SEHNR, CDR2 FQNEAQ (reference sequence). J gave up 4 bases and V 3 bases, and 2 bases lay outside the gene matches. In DNA, the CDR3 is TGTGCCAGCAGCTTGGACAGGGAGTACAATGAGCAGTTCTTC. Translated: CASSLDREYNEQFF.

This clonotype turned up a few times. V usage is TRBV2 and J usage is TRBJ1-1; TRBD1 matches at 8 bases. V was pared by 2 bases and J by 3 bases, with 14 bases of the junction left unmatched. The CDR3 consists of 18 residues. Germline V gene lookup returns CDR1 SNHLY and CDR2 FYNNEI. Here the CDR3 reads CASSERLSGRGHYTEAFF. The CDR3 nucleotides are TGTGCCAGCAGTGAACGGCTGTCGGGCAGGGGGCATTACACTGAAGCTTTCTTT.

The sample holds many counts of this clonotype. The J gene is TRBJ2-1, the V gene TRBV24-1; 7 nucleotides line up with TRBD1. The germline CDR1 and CDR2 sequences are KGHDR and SFDVKD. J gave up 5 bases and V 3 bases, and 3 bases lay outside the gene matches. This CDR3 contains 14 residues. CDR3 sequence reads: CATSDVTGNNEQFF. The CDR3 nucleotides read TGTGCCACCAGTGATGTGACAGGGAACAATGAGCAGTTCTTC.

This chain uses TRBV28 with TRBJ1-5; 10 nucleotides align to TRBD1. CDR1 is MDHEN and CDR2 is SYDVKM in the germline V gene. V was pared by 8 bases and J by 0 bases, with 10 bases of the junction left unmatched. This CDR3 has 17 residues. DNA for the CDR3: TGTGCCAGCGGACCGGGACAGGGGCCTATTAGCAATCAGCCCCAGCATTTT. Its translation is CASGPGQGPISNQPQHF.

In DNA, the CDR3 is TGTGCCAGTAGTAGGGGGACTAGCGGGAGTTCCTCCTACAATGAGCAGTTCTTC. Translation: CASSRGTSGSSSYNEQFF. This chain links TRBV19 with TRBJ2-1; 14 nucleotides match TRBD2. Germline V gene data show CDR1 as LNHDA and CDR2 as SQIVND (reference sequence). CDR3 size: 18 residues. The V segment lost 4 bases and the J segment 0 bases; nucleotides outside the gene matches: 5.

Regarding this clonotype: Its ends do not fully match the called genes, so a read error is possible. The chain is built from TRBV4-1 and TRBJ2-7, with D unresolved. The V gene's germline CDR1 is MGHRA and CDR2 YSYEKL. The CDR3 is 16 residues long. CDR3 nucleotides: TGCGCCAGCAGCGAAGACCAGGTGGAGAGCTCCTACGAGCAGTACTTC. This codes for CASSEDQVESSYEQYF.

This clonotype was found many times. J is TRBJ1-1 and V is TRBV12-3 or TRBV12-4; D gene ambiguous. The V gene lost 5 bases and the J gene lost 10 bases, with 17 bases spanning the gap. The CDR3 extends over 13 amino acids. The CDR3 bases are TGTGCCAGCAGTCCTCCCGGGCCTAGAGGAGCTTTCTTT. It translates to CASSPPGPRGAFF.

This clonotype appeared many times. The V call is TRBV2, the J call TRBJ1-2; D unclear. The CDR3 spans 15 residues. CDR1 is SNHLY and CDR2 is FYNNEI in the germline V gene. Trimming removed 0 bases at V and 7 bases at J, with 15 bases between. The CDR3 region has the DNA TGTGCCAGCAGTGAAGCCCGGGGTGGTGTAGCTGGCTACACCTTC. Translation gives CASSEARGGVAGYTF.

The V call is TRBV5-1, the J call TRBJ2-4; 9 nucleotides align to TRBD1. Germline V gene data show CDR1 as SGHRS and CDR2 as YFSETQ. The length of the CDR3 is 12 residues. V dropped 3 bases and J dropped 9; count of bases not matched to a gene: 1. The CDR3 region is CASSSDRGIQYF. For the CDR3, the DNA is TGCGCCAGCAGCTCGGACAGGGGCATTCAGTACTTC.

Worth noting for this clonotype: A much larger clone sits a single nucleotide away, making a read error possible. The chain joins TRBV10-2 to TRBJ2-2; the D is unclear. Germline loops: CDR1 WSHSY, CDR2 SAAADI. The CDR3 is 14 residues long. The V gene lost 2 bases and the J gene lost 7 bases, with 11 bases spanning the gap. The CDR3 region has the DNA TGCGCCAGCAGTGAGCAGGCGGAACTCGGGGAGCTGTTTTTT. Its translation is CASSEQAELGELFF.